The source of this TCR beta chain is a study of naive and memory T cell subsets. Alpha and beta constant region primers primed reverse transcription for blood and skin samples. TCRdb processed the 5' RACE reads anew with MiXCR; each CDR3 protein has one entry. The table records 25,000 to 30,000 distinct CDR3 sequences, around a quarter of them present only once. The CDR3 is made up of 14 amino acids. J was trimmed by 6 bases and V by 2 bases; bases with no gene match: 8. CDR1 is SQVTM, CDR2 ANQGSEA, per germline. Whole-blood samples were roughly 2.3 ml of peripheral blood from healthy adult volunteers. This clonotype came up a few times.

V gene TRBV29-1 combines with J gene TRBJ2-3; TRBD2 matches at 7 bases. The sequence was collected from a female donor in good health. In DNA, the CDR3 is TGCAGCGTTGAATTCCGGGGGGACTGGGATACGCAGTATTTT. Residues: CSVEFRGDWDTQYF.